The clone carrying this T cell receptor beta chain came up a few times. Its antigen is not known. The source of the sample is a study of regulatory T cells in long-lasting Graves disease. Study results and caveats: Persistent disease exhibited a predilection for TRBV28, TRBJ1-2 and TRBJ2-5.

Time point in this sample: persistent/refractory GD, antithyroid drugs over 5 years with positive TRAb. Scientists built the TCR library using RNA that was extracted from PBMCs. Peripheral blood, at roughly 8.4 milliliters, went into EDTA tubes. The authors built TCR beta libraries using iRepertoire HTBI primers and Arm-PCR of CDR3 regions. TCRdb used MiXCR to reprocess the multiplex PCR reads, holding one entry per CDR3 protein. The repertoire consists of 700,000 or so distinct CDR3 sequences, with 25% to 35% occurring once and the leading ten covering about two fifths. The CDR3 contains 15 residues. Germline lookup yields CDR1 GTSNPN and CDR2 SVGIG (reference sequence). V shed 0 bases, J shed 6 bases, and the junction held 10 bases outside the gene matches.

The rearrangement joins TRBV30 to TRBJ2-7, with TRBD2 matching over 8 bases. Sequenced here: peripheral blood mononuclear cells (PBMCs), sampled when the disease was refractory, from a patient treated with antithyroid drugs. This sequence originates from a female donor with Graves disease. CDR3 nucleotides: TGTGCCTGGAGTGTACAAGCGGGGGTTTATGGCGAGCAGTACTTC. As protein: CAWSVQAGVYGEQYF.